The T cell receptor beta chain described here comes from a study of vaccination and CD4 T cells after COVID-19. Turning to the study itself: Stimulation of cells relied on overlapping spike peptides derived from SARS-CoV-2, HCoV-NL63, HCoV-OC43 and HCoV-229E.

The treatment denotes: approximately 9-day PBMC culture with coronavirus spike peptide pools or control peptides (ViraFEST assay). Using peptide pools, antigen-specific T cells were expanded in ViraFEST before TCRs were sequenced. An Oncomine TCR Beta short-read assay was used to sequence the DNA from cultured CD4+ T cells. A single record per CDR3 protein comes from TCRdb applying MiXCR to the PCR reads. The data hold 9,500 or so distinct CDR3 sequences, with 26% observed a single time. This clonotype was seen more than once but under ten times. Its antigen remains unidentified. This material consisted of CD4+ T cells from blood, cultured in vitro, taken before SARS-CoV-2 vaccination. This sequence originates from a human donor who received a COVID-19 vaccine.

The CDR3 is CASTPRPAWLSGYTF. The DNA of the CDR3 is TGTGCCAGCACCCCGCGTCCCGCGTGGCTCTCTGGCTACACCTTC. V is TRBV6-1 and J is TRBJ1-2; D is undetermined. V lost 7 bases and J lost 7, with 22 bases in between. Germline-derived CDR1 and CDR2 are MNHNS and SASEGT. CDR3 length: 15 residues.